This T cell receptor beta chain was found in a study of neurological immune-mediated disorders. This clonotype was seen many times. Its matching antigen is unknown. Germline V gene sequence: CDR1 SQVTM, CDR2 ANQGSEA. There are 12 residues in the CDR3. With 7 bases removed from V and 4 bases from J, the gap between germline ends came to 12 bases. Indicated time point: technical triplicate 3. General study findings and limits: None of the CDR3 amino acid sequences of expanded clones recurred across subjects, suggesting private repertoires in all groups.

TCRdb reprocessed the 5' RACE reads via MiXCR and lists one record per CDR3 protein. The sample has some 30,000 distinct CDR3 sequences, around 16% seen once. This clonotype was obtained from a female donor with HTLV-1-associated myelopathy (HAM/TSP). Sequenced: CD4+ T cells from blood. The chain recombines TRBV29-1 with TRBJ2-3; D remains unclear. The CDR3 region is CSARVLSDTQYF. The CDR3 coding sequence is TGCAGCGCCCGGGTTTTATCAGATACGCAGTATTTT.